This TCR beta chain was captured in a study of graft-versus-host responses after intestinal transplantation. Overall study context: All recipients were transplanted with multivisceral, liver-intestinal, or isolated intestinal grafts. Every transplant recipient was induced with anti-thymocyte globulin, then maintained on tacrolimus and steroids for two to four years.

Germline V gene sequence: CDR1 LNHDA, CDR2 SQIVND (reference sequence). CDR3 length equals 13 residues. Trimming removed 5 bases at V and 7 bases at J, with 12 bases between. Data came from immunoSEQ multiplex PCR; TCRdb stores just in-frame clones and leaves some out. The sample lists around 90,000 clones; about 95% were seen once. Points on this clone: Its antigen is not known.

The genes are TRBV19 and TRBJ1-5, with D possibly TRBD1 on 5 matching bases. This clonotype originated in a human donor who was the organ donor for an intestinal transplant. The sequences come from unstimulated CD4+ T cells sorted from spleen or lymph node cells, collected before transplant. CDR3: CASSYPGGQPQHF. In DNA, the CDR3 is TGTGCCAGTAGTTATCCGGGGGGGCAGCCCCAGCATTTT.